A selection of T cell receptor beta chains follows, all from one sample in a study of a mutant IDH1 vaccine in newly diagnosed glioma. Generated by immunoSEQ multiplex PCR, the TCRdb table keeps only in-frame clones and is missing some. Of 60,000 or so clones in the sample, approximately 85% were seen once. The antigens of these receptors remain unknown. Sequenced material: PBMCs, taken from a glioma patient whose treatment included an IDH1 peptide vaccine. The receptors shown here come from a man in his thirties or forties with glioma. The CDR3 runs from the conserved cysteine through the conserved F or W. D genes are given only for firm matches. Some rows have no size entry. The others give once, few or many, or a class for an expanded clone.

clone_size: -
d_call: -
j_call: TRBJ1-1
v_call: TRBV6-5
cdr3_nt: TGTGCCAGCAGCCGCGACATTTTCCTGAACACTGAAGCTTTCTTT
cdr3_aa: CASSRDIFLNTEAFF

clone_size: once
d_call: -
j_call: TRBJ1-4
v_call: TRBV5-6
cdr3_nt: TGTGCCAGCAGCTTGTGGTCAGAGTGGGCGGAAAAACTGTTTTTT
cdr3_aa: CASSLWSEWAEKLFF

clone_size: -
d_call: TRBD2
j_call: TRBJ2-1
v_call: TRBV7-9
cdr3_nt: TGTGCCAGCAGCTCGACTAGCGGTCGTACCGATGAGCAGTTCTTC
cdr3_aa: CASSSTSGRTDEQFF

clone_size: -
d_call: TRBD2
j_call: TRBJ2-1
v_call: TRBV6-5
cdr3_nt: TGTGCCAGCAGTCGTACTAGCGGGGGAAGAACTTTCTTC
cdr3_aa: CASSRTSGGRTFF

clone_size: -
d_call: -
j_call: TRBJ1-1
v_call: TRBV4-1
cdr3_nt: TGCGCCAGCAGCCAGGGCCAGGGGTCCTACCTCCTGAACACTGAAGCTTTCTTT
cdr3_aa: CASSQGQGSYLLNTEAFF

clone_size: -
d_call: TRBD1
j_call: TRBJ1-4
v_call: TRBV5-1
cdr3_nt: TGCGCCAGCAGCCGGTCCGGGACAGGGAGGGAAAAACTGTTTTTT
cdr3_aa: CASSRSGTGREKLFF

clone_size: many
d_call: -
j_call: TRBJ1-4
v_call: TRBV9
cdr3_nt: TGTGCCAGCAGTTATACTGCAACTAATGAAAAACTGTTTTTT
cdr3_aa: CASSYTATNEKLFF

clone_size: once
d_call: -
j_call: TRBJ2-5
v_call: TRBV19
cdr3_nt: TGTGCCAGTAAACCTCAGGACGGGCCCCCTGGGGGGACCCAGTACTTC
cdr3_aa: CASKPQDGPPGGTQYF

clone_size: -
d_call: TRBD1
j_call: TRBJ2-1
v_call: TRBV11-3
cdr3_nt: TGTGCCAGCAGCACGACAGGGGAGAGGCAGTTCTTC
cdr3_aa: CASSTTGERQFF

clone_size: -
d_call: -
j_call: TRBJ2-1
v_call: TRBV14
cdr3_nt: TGTGCCAGCAGCCGGAATGACGGGGTCCTCTACAATGAGCAGTTCTTC
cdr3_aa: CASSRNDGVLYNEQFF

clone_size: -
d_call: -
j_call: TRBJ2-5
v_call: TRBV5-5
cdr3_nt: TGTGCCAGCAGCTTAGTAGGGGGGGCTTTGGAGACCCAGTACTTC
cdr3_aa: CASSLVGGALETQYF

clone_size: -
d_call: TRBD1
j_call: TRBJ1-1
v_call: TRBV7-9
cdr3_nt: TGTGCCAGCAGGCCAACAGGGGAGGGCGTGAGCACTGAAGCTTTCTTT
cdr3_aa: CASRPTGEGVSTEAFF

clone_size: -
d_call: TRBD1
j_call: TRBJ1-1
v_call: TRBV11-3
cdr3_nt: TGTGCCAGCAGCTTAGGCAGGGGGCGAGGGAGTGCTGAAGCTTTCTTT
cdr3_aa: CASSLGRGRGSAEAFF

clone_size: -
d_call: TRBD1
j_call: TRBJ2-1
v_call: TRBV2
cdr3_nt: TGTGCCAGCAGTGTACGACAAGACAGGGGGCTCCCCTACAATGAGCAGTTCTTC
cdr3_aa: CASSVRQDRGLPYNEQFF

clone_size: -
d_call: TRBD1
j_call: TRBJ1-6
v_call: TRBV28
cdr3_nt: TGTGCCAGCAGTTTTATATACGGGGACAGGGAGTCTAATTCACCCCTCCACTTT
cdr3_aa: CASSFIYGDRESNSPLHF

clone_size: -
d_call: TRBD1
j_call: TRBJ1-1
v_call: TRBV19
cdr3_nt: TGTGCCAGTAGTATGCGGGGGAGGGGGCAGACCACAATTAGGGCGAACACTGAAGCTTTCTTT
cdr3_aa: CASSMRGRGQTTIRANTEAFF

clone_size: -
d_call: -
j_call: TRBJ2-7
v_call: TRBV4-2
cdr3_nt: TGTGCCAGCAGCCAAGAGGGTGGGTTCACAACCTACGAGCAGTACTTC
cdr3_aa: CASSQEGGFTTYEQYF

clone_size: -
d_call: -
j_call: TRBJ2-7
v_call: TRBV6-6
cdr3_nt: TGTGCCAGCAGTTACTCGAGAGCAGCCCACTCCTACGAGCAGTACTTC
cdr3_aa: CASSYSRAAHSYEQYF

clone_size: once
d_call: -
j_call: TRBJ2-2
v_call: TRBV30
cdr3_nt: TGTGCCTCAAAGAAAGGGGGGACAGAGAACACCGGGGAGCTGTTTTTT
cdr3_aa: CASKKGGTENTGELFF

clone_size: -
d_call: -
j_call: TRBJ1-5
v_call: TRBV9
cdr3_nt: TGTGCCAGCAGCGCGGGTCCCTATGACAATCAGCCCCAGCATTTT
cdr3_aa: CASSAGPYDNQPQHF

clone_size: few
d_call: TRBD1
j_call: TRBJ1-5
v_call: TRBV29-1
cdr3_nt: TGCAGCGTGGCGACAGGGTTTAGCAATCAGCCCCAGCATTTT
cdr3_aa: CSVATGFSNQPQHF

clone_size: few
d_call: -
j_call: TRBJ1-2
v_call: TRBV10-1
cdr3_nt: TGCGCCAGCAGTGAAGACGGGGATGGGCATGGCTACACCTTC
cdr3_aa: CASSEDGDGHGYTF

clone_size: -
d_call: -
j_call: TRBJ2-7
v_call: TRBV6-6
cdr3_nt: TGTGCCAGCAAGATTGGGAGCTCCTACGAGCAGTACTTC
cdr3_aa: CASKIGSSYEQYF

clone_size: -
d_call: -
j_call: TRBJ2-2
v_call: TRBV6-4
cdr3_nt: TGTGCCAGCAGTGACTCAGACACCGGGGAGCTGTTTTTT
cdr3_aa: CASSDSDTGELFF

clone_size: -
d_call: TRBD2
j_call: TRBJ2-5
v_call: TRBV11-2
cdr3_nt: TGTGCCAGCAGCTTCGGGACTAGCGGGGAGACCCAGTACTTC
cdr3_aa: CASSFGTSGETQYF

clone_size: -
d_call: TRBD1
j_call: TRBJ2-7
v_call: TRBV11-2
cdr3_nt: TGTGCCAGCAGTTCCCGGGACAGCACCTACGAGCAGTACTTC
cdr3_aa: CASSSRDSTYEQYF

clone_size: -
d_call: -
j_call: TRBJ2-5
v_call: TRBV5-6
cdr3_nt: TGTGCCAGCAGCTTGGTTCGAACGGAACCTCAAGAGACCCAGTACTTC
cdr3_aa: CASSLVRTEPQETQYF

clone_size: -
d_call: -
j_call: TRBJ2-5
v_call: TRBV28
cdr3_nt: TGTGCCAGCAGTTTGGGGGGACAGCAAGAGACCCAGTACTTC
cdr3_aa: CASSLGGQQETQYF

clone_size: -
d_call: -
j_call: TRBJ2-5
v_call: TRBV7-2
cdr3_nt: TGTGCCAGCAGCTCCATGGCTGGGCAAGAGACCCAGTACTTC
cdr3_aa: CASSSMAGQETQYF